This TCR beta chain was recorded in a study of T cells in Graves' hyperthyroidism and ophthalmopathy. Only a few counts were recorded for this clonotype. Its antigen is not known. General study findings and limits: Before onset, ophthalmopathy was predicted by the model a median approximately 6.5 months earlier.

Lactation, pregnancy, other autoimmune disease or uncontrolled infection excluded patients. Diagnoses used clinical symptoms, serum thyroxine and TRAb, thyroid ultrasound and orbital computed tomography. Amplification of TCR beta CDR3 regions was performed using RNA transcripts as template. HTBI primers were employed in a first-round RT-PCR of the TCR CDR3. TCRdb called the multiplex PCR reads again in MiXCR, with one record for every CDR3 protein. The repertoire includes 270,000 or so distinct CDR3 sequences, 13% to 15% of them detected once, and around 30% sits in the top ten. The length of the CDR3 is 15 residues. Between the trimmed V and J ends, which lost 0 bases and 0 bases, there was a span of 6 bases. The V gene's germline CDR1 is SGHRS and CDR2 YFSETQ.

The chain links TRBV5-1 to TRBJ1-4; no reliable D call. What was sequenced was blood. The receptor was isolated from a woman aged 45-65 years with Graves' hyperthyroidism that later progressed to Graves' ophthalmopathy. As DNA, the CDR3 is TGCGCCAGCAGCTTGGACAGTTCAACTAATGAAAAACTGTTTTTT. As protein: CASSLDSSTNEKLFF.